The T cell receptor (beta chain) under discussion was sequenced for a study of cytomegalovirus exposure and HLA in healthy donors. The CDR3 is 15 residues long. Germline V gene lookup returns CDR1 SGHTA and CDR2 FQGTGA. V was pared by 5 bases and J by 6 bases, with 3 bases of the junction left unmatched. 13 Jbeta primers and 60 Vbeta primers were used for the PCR. Repertoires were generated with immunoSEQ multiplex PCR, while TCRdb's copy carries only in-frame clones and drops some. The profile shows about 190,000 clones, 82% of them singletons. The sequencing sample was made of PBMCs. The genes are TRBV7-3 and TRBJ2-1; 14 positions agree with TRBD2. The TCR was taken from a woman between 18 and 29 years old in good health and CMV-seronegative. In nucleotides, the CDR3 is TGTGCCAGCAGCCCGGGACTAGCGGGAGTCAATGAGCAGTTCTTC. It translates to CASSPGLAGVNEQFF.